This T cell receptor (beta chain) appears in the sequencing data of a study of cytomegalovirus exposure and HLA in healthy donors. A few counts support this clone. The PCR employed 60 Vbeta primers together with 13 Jbeta primers. TCRdb keeps only in-frame clones here, not all; method: immunoSEQ multiplex PCR. The data show around 100,000 clones, 80% to 85% seen once. The germline V gene has CDR1 SGHDT and CDR2 YYEEEE. V lost 4 bases and J 8 bases, leaving 12 bases between the germline ends. The CDR3 has 12 residues. The sequence was obtained from a man younger than 40 in good health and CMV-seropositive. The chain recombines TRBV5-6 with TRBJ1-2; D is unresolved. The specimen was PBMCs. CDR3 coding DNA: TGTGCCAGCAGCGTTGGGCGGGAAGGCTACACCTTC. Its translation is CASSVGREGYTF.